This TCR beta chain was profiled in a study of human T cells and chemical hapten exposure. Study context: The sensitizing agent was 2% DPC, placed on 2 cm by 2 cm of upper inner arm skin.

Study-wide results and limits: There was alopecia in the donors, so their immune response may differ from that of healthy people. Patch test score rose with PT1 expanded TCRs, significant at 8, 16, 32, not 4.

This clonotype occurred a few times. Its cognate antigen is unknown. Unique molecular identifiers were attached to individual cDNA molecules during library preparation. TCRdb itself ran the RACE reads through MiXCR, one entry per CDR3 protein. The sample has around 360,000 distinct CDR3 sequences, about 6.3% seen once. Looked up from germline, CDR1 is SGHKS and CDR2 is YYEKEE (reference sequence). The germline V and J ends were trimmed by 0 bases and 5 bases, with 9 bases remaining between them. This CDR3 comprises 13 residues. Time point denoted: patch test 2, 6 weeks after DPC sensitization. The treatment is: therapeutic diphenylcyclopropenone sensitization with weekly scalp DPC.

Sample: whole blood, taken in connection with sensitization to the hapten diphenylcyclopropenone (DPC). The chain joins TRBV5-5 to TRBJ2-7, with D unresolved. The TCR originated in a woman aged 18 to 35 with alopecia areata. Some clones in this sample may be carry-over from other donors' samples. CDR3 loop: CASSLGWGNEQYF. The CDR3 region has the DNA TGTGCCAGCAGCTTGGGATGGGGTAACGAGCAGTACTTC.